Shown below are 15 T cell receptor beta chains from a single sample sequenced in a study of blood T cell repertoires in COVID-19. Using immunoSEQ multiplex PCR, the repertoire was profiled, and TCRdb retains in-frame clones only, with some absent. This sample has a few hundred thousand clones, with 87% found just once. What was sequenced was peripheral blood. Receptors were obtained from a man between 18 and 29 years old with active or convalescent COVID-19.

This chain uses TRBV27 with TRBJ1-4, with D maybe TRBD1 (6 bases). The CDR3 has 14 residues. The ends were cut back, 6 bases at V and 5 bases at J, with 13 bases in the middle. Germline V gives CDR1 MNHEY, CDR2 SMNVEV (reference sequence). The CDR3 spells CASRQDRYNEKLFF. CDR3 nucleotide sequence: TGTGCCAGCAGACAGGACAGATACAATGAAAAACTGTTTTTT.

As to this clone: At the DNA level, this CDR3 is encoded by other sequences in the same sample as well. V and J are TRBV9 and TRBJ1-3, with 10 nucleotides matching TRBD1. The trim removed 4 bases at V and 3 bases at J, leaving 13 bases unmatched. Germline values: CDR1 SGDLS, CDR2 YYNGEE. The CDR3 has 18 residues. The CDR3 DNA follows: TGTGCCAGCAGCCCCCGGACAGGGGGGCCTATACTTGGAAACACCATATATTTT. Translating gives CASSPRTGGPILGNTIYF.

As DNA, the CDR3 is TGTGCCAGCAGCAGAGGGCGGAGGGCCCCTAATCAGCCCCAGCATTTT. Translation: CASSRGRRAPNQPQHF. The chain is built from TRBV21-1 and TRBJ1-5. TRBV21-1 corresponds to a pseudogene. This CDR3 spans 16 amino acids.

This clone was detected only a few times. The V and J genes are TRBV30 and TRBJ2-7; D unresolved. The V gene's germline CDR1 is GTSNPN and CDR2 SVGIG (reference sequence). V was clipped by 0 bases and J by 6 bases, with 6 bases between them. The CDR3 is 11 residues long. This CDR3 reads CAWSVQTEQYF. DNA of the CDR3: TGTGCCTGGAGTGTACAGACCGAGCAGTACTTC.

V usage is TRBV28 and J usage is TRBJ2-7; TRBD2 matches 10 bases. CDR3 size: 16 residues. Losses at the gene ends were 3 bases for V and 0 bases for J; bases not matched to a gene: 5. CDR1 and CDR2 (germline): MDHEN, SYDVKM. CDR3 residues: CASSFESGRASYEQYF. The DNA of the CDR3 is TGTGCCAGCAGTTTTGAAAGCGGGAGGGCCTCCTACGAGCAGTACTTC.

The J gene is TRBJ2-6, the V gene TRBV3-1 (or the pseudogene TRBV3-2); 8 bases align to TRBD1. V was clipped by 3 bases and J by 0 bases; unmatched bases: 7. This CDR3 has 18 residues. Germline V lookup: CDR1 LGHDT, CDR2 YNNKEL (reference sequence). CDR3 DNA: TGTGCCAGCAGCCACCAGGGGGCGGCCCGCTCTGGGGCCAACGTCCTGACTTTC. Its protein is CASSHQGAARSGANVLTF.

The V and J genes are TRBV19 and TRBJ2-2, with 8 bases identical to TRBD1. This CDR3 has 13 amino acids. Germline V CDR1 and CDR2: LNHDA, SQIVND (reference sequence). V was clipped by 7 bases and J by 3 bases; unmatched bases: 1. The CDR3 spells CASNRGDTGELFF. CDR3 coding DNA: TGTGCCAGTAACAGGGGGGACACCGGGGAGCTGTTTTTT.

This clone has only a few counts. This chain uses TRBV6-5 with TRBJ1-2, with 10 bases aligning to TRBD1. Germline trimming cut 7 bases from V and 0 bases from J; bases unmatched to any gene: 5. From germline, CDR1 is MNHEY and CDR2 SVGAGI. The CDR3 is made up of 15 amino acids. The CDR3 sequence is CASTPTGGSNYGYTF. CDR3 DNA sequence: TGTGCCAGCACCCCGACAGGGGGCTCTAACTATGGCTACACCTTC.

The gene calls are TRBV6-2 or TRBV6-3 and TRBJ2-2, with 10 bases aligning to TRBD1. Trimming cost V 2 bases and J 5 bases; bases outside gene matches: 5. Germline-derived CDR1 and CDR2 are MNHEY and SVGEGT. The CDR3 loop spans 16 amino acids. Here the CDR3 reads CASSYPTGGGTGELFF. As DNA, the CDR3 is TGTGCCAGCAGTTACCCGACAGGGGGCGGAACCGGGGAGCTGTTTTTT.

V gene TRBV9 combines with J gene TRBJ1-1, with 9 bases matching TRBD1. J gave up 1 base and V 3 bases, and 10 bases lay outside the gene matches. CDR3 length: 17 amino acids. Germline CDR1 is SGDLS and CDR2 is YYNGEE. CDR3 in DNA: TGTGCCAGCAGCGCAGGGGGACAGGGACATTCGAACACTGAAGCTTTCTTT. This translates into CASSAGGQGHSNTEAFF.

Only a few counts were recorded for this clone. The chain employs TRBV27 and TRBJ2-2, with 11 bases fitting TRBD2. J was trimmed by 4 bases and V by 3 bases; bases with no gene match: 1. Germline CDR1 MNHEY, CDR2 SMNVEV (reference sequence). The CDR3 extends over 15 amino acids. This chain's CDR3 is CASSFSGRATGELFF. CDR3 DNA sequence: TGTGCCAGCAGTTTTAGCGGGAGGGCCACCGGGGAGCTGTTTTTT.

This clone is a singleton in its sample. The chain recombines TRBV28 with TRBJ1-1; D possibly corresponds to TRBD1 (5 bases). CDR3 length: 16 amino acids. Germline values: CDR1 MDHEN, CDR2 SYDVKM. V was cut by 2 bases and J by 3 bases, with 16 bases left in between. The CDR3: CASSLGAGRRDTEAFF. CDR3 bases: TGTGCCAGCAGTTTAGGGGCAGGGAGGAGGGACACTGAAGCTTTCTTT.

The rearrangement joins TRBV5-1 to TRBJ1-4; D not certain. Trimming removed 0 bases at V and 8 bases at J, with 11 bases between. The germline CDR1 and CDR2 sequences are SGHRS and YFSETQ. The CDR3 runs 14 residues. The CDR3 loop is CASSLVEGDEKLFF. The CDR3 nucleotides are TGCGCCAGCAGCTTGGTGGAGGGAGACGAAAAACTGTTTTTT.

The chain has TRBV5-1 and TRBJ2-6; D remains unclear. Trimming pared 0 bases from V and 1 base from J, leaving 5 bases between. This CDR3 spans 15 amino acids. Germline CDR1 reads SGHRS; CDR2 reads YFSETQ. The CDR3 sequence: CASSLGDSGANVLTF. The CDR3 nucleotides read TGCGCCAGCAGCTTGGGCGATTCTGGGGCCAACGTCCTGACTTTC.

CDR3 sequence (DNA): TGTGCCAGCAGTGATGGGTACACCAGGGATGAAAAACTGTTTTTT. As protein: CASSDGYTRDEKLFF. The chain carries TRBV2 and TRBJ1-4; tentative D call: TRBD1 (5 bases). Between the trimmed V and J ends, which lost 3 bases and 6 bases, there was a span of 14 bases. From germline, CDR1 is SNHLY and CDR2 FYNNEI. CDR3 length: 15 amino acids.